This TCR beta chain was sequenced during a study of spatial heterogeneity in lung cancer. Study overall: The count of detected beta-chain sequences consistently exceeded that of alpha-chain sequences.

Whole-study results and caveats: The study found that expanded intratumoral alpha and beta TCR counts tracked tumor mutation counts.

Time point defined: sample taken at primary tumor resection. The donors were 72 patients with non-small cell lung cancer that was early-stage and untreated. Tumor, nontumor lung or frozen PBMC supplied whole RNA, sequenced without sorting. This clonotype was counted ten times or more. Its antigen is not known. This beta chain is an off-target read within a library intended for alpha chains, so its frequency means little. Every TCR cDNA molecule carried a tag that served as a unique molecular identifier. Each CDR3 protein gets one entry after TCRdb re-called the 5' RACE reads with MiXCR. The sample yields some 8,700 distinct CDR3 sequences, around 13% seen once. The CDR3 is 16 amino acids. Germline CDR1 reads SGDLS; CDR2 reads YYNGEE. Trimming removed 0 bases from V and 10 bases from J, with 17 bases in between.

The receptor comes from a male donor with early-stage non-small cell lung cancer. This chain connects TRBV9 to TRBJ1-6, with D hard to call. The specimen was lung tumor tissue, collected at surgery. The CDR3 loop is CASSVAEGRIGSPLHF. The CDR3 DNA follows: TGTGCCAGCAGCGTAGCAGAGGGCAGGATTGGATCACCCCTCCACTTT. The entire variable domain, with the rest obtained from reference TRBV9 and TRBJ1-6, is as follows: DSGVTQTPKHLITATGQRVTLRCSPRSGDLSVYWYQQSLDQGLQFLIQYYNGEERAKGNILERFSAQQFPDLHSELNLSSLELGDSALYFCASSVAEGRIGSPLHFGNGTRLTVT.